The 9 T cell receptor beta chains below were found in one sample sequenced in a study of early T cells in non-severe SARS-CoV-2 infection. TCRdb passed the 5' RACE reads through MiXCR, listing each CDR3 protein once. Among some 57,000 distinct CDR3 sequences listed, more than 9% were seen once. The sequenced sample was whole blood. These receptors all come from an adult who was a healthcare worker with PCR-confirmed SARS-CoV-2 infection or an uninfected control (not recorded which).

This clonotype showed up many times. V gene TRBV3-1 combines with J gene TRBJ2-5, with 8 positions matching TRBD2. V was clipped by 2 bases and J by 5 bases; unmatched bases: 7. CDR1 is LGHDT and CDR2 is YNNKEL in the germline V gene (reference sequence). The CDR3 is 15 amino acids. CDR3 in amino acids: CASSQSAGGRETQYF. The CDR3 DNA reads as TGTGCCAGCAGCCAATCGGCGGGGGGTAGGGAGACCCAGTACTTC.

The V gene is TRBV5-4, the J gene TRBJ2-5, with 11 bases lining up with TRBD2. Losses at the gene ends were 2 bases for V and 2 bases for J; bases not matched to a gene: 2. The germline CDR1 and CDR2 sequences are SGHNT and YYREEE (reference sequence). CDR3 length equals 15 residues. The CDR3 DNA reads as TGTGCCAGCAGCTTCGGGACTAGCGGACAAGAGACCCAGTACTTC. This encodes CASSFGTSGQETQYF.

Many counts were recorded for this clonotype. The chain uses TRBV7-9 and TRBJ2-3; 8 nucleotides line up with TRBD2. The CDR3 is 17 amino acids. After removal of 4 bases from V and 6 bases from J, the junction contained 15 bases not matched to a gene. Looked up from germline, CDR1 is SEHNR and CDR2 is FQNEAQ (reference sequence). For the CDR3, the DNA is TGTGCCAGCAGCTCCCGGGAGCGGGAGTGGGCCAGGGATACGCAGTATTTT. As protein: CASSSREREWARDTQYF.

The CDR3 DNA reads as TGTGCCAGCAGGACAGGGGTTAATTCACCCCTCCACTTT. Its translation: CASRTGVNSPLHF. The chain is built from TRBV21-1 and TRBJ1-6; no DNA check was done on the table's D call, TRBD1. TRBV21-1 counts as a pseudogene. This CDR3 spans 13 amino acids.

Ten or more counts support this clonotype. This chain links TRBV7-3 with TRBJ2-5; D is perhaps TRBD1 (8 bases). Germline V gene lookup returns CDR1 SGHTA and CDR2 FQGTGA. This CDR3 spans 14 amino acids. The ends were cut back, 5 bases at V and 5 bases at J, with 15 bases in the middle. The CDR3 coding sequence is TGTGCCAGCAGCCCAGGACAGGGAGGGGAGACCCAGTACTTC. Translation gives CASSPGQGGETQYF. Using reference TRBV7-3 and TRBJ2-5 for the parts outside the CDR3, the full variable domain is GAGVSQTPSNKVTEKGKYVELRCDPISGHTALYWYRQSLGQGPEFLIYFQGTGAADDSGLPNDRFFAVRPEGSVSTLKIQRTERGDSAVYLCASSPGQGGETQYFGPGTRLLVL.

This clonotype was seen only a few times. The chain has TRBV7-9 and TRBJ2-1, with a weak D call TRBD2 (6 bases). CDR3 length equals 13 residues. Trimming removed 10 bases from V and 7 bases from J, with 17 bases in between. Germline V lookup: CDR1 SEHNR, CDR2 FQNEAQ (reference sequence). The CDR3 is CAIFSRAGNEQFF. The DNA of the CDR3 is TGTGCCATCTTTAGTCGGGCGGGGAATGAGCAGTTCTTC.

V usage is TRBV5-1 and J usage is TRBJ1-2; tentative D call: TRBD1 (6 bases). The germline V gene encodes CDR1 SGHRS and CDR2 YFSETQ. V lost 1 base and J 4 bases, leaving 8 bases between the germline ends. The CDR3 is 13 residues long. The CDR3 nucleotides are TGCGCCAGCAGCTTGACAGGGAGCTATGGCTACACCTTC. Translation: CASSLTGSYGYTF.

The V and J genes are TRBV10-3 and TRBJ2-7; D perhaps matches TRBD2 (5 bases). Trimming shortened V by 2 bases and J by 3 bases, and 8 bases separated the two germline ends. The CDR3 is 13 residues long. Per the germline V gene, CDR1 is ENHRY and CDR2 is SYGVKD. The CDR3 loop reads CAISERTFYEQYF. In nucleotides, the CDR3 is TGTGCCATCAGTGAGAGGACTTTCTACGAGCAGTACTTC.

This clonotype came up a few times. The chain couples TRBV12-5 to TRBJ2-1; D remains ambiguous. The CDR3 is 16 amino acids. V shed 4 bases and J shed 7 bases, with 20 bases lying between them. Germline lookup yields CDR1 LGHNT and CDR2 FRNRAP. Here the CDR3 DNA reads TGTGCTAGTGGTTCTCCGACCACCAAACAGCAGAATGAGCAGTTCTTC. Translating gives CASGSPTTKQQNEQFF. The whole variable domain, filled in from reference TRBV12-5 and TRBJ2-1, reads DARVTQTPRHKVTEMGQEVTMRCQPILGHNTVFWYRQTMMQGLELLAYFRNRAPLDDSGMPKDRFSAEMPDATLATLKIQPSEPRDSAVYFCASGSPTTKQQNEQFFGPGTRLTVL.